A selection of T cell receptor beta chains follows, all from one sample in a study of cytomegalovirus exposure and HLA in healthy donors. Sequencing was performed with immunoSEQ multiplex PCR; in TCRdb, only in-frame clones are kept and a portion is missing. Of 330,000 or so clones in the sample, roughly 90% were seen once. The sequencing sample was made of PBMCs. The receptor set was obtained from a young woman in good health and CMV-seronegative. The CDR3 runs from the conserved cysteine through the conserved F or W. The D gene is left open where the match is weak. Size is omitted from some rows. Given values are once, few, many or a class for expanded clones.

clone size	CDR3 length	D gene	V gene	J gene	CDR3 DNA	CDR3 protein
few	11	NA	TRBV14	TRBJ2-2	TGTGCCAGCCGAGGCGCCGGGGAGCTGTTTTTT	CASRGAGELFF
NA	13	NA	TRBV27	TRBJ2-7	TGTGCCAGCATGAGGTCGTGGGGCGGCGAGCAGTACTTC	CASMRSWGGEQYF
few	14	NA	TRBV7-9	TRBJ2-7	TGTGCCAGCAGCTTAGCGCCTAGCTCCCACGAGCAGTACTTC	CASSLAPSSHEQYF
NA	15	NA	TRBV6-5	TRBJ2-1	TGTGCCAGCAGTTACTCGGCCAACTCCTACAATGAGCAGTTCTTC	CASSYSANSYNEQFF
NA	14	TRBD1	TRBV30	TRBJ1-1	TGTGCCTGGAGTCCCCAGGGGGCGGACACTGAAGCTTTCTTT	CAWSPQGADTEAFF
NA	16	NA	TRBV13	TRBJ2-3	TGTGCCAGCAGCTTAGCGAGGGGGTCAGGGACAGATACGCAGTATTTT	CASSLARGSGTDTQYF
NA	14	TRBD1	TRBV28	TRBJ1-2	TGTGCCAGCAGTTCGGGACAGGGGGCTTGGGGCTACACCTTC	CASSSGQGAWGYTF
once	14	NA	TRBV5-6	TRBJ1-1	TGTGCCAGCAGCTTGGGCAGAACGAACACTGAAGCTTTCTTT	CASSLGRTNTEAFF
NA	14	TRBD2	TRBV6-5	TRBJ2-7	TGTGCCAGCAGGGGGACTAGCGGGTACTACGAGCAGTACTTC	CASRGTSGYYEQYF
NA	15	NA	TRBV19	TRBJ1-1	TGTGCCAGTAGTATCTCGCGGCAGACGAACACTGAAGCTTTCTTT	CASSISRQTNTEAFF
NA	15	NA	TRBV6-5	TRBJ2-5	TGTGCCAGCAGCTTTGGCGGCAGCGCTCCGGAGACCCAGTACTTC	CASSFGGSAPETQYF
NA	15	TRBD1	TRBV5-6	TRBJ2-5	TGTGCCAGCAGCTTGGCCGGACAGGGCTCGCAGACCCAGTACTTC	CASSLAGQGSQTQYF
once	15	TRBD2	TRBV13	TRBJ2-7	TGTGCCAGCAGACGAGCGGGAGGTCGCGGGTACGAGCAGTACTTC	CASRRAGGRGYEQYF
NA	15	NA	TRBV11-2	TRBJ1-3	TGTGCCAGCAGCTCGTTCGGGGGGTTAGGAAACACCATATATTTT	CASSSFGGLGNTIYF
NA	16	TRBD1	TRBV7-3	TRBJ2-2	TGTGCCAGCAGCCCGTTCGTGGGACAGGGGGCCGGGGAGCTGTTTTTT	CASSPFVGQGAGELFF
NA	15	NA	TRBV11-2	TRBJ2-7	TGTGCCAGCAGCTTTGGGACTTCGGGGAATTACGAGCAGTACTTC	CASSFGTSGNYEQYF
NA	15	TRBD1	TRBV10-3	TRBJ1-2	TGTGCCATCAGTGAGTCGATGGACAGGGGCTATGGCTACACCTTC	CAISESMDRGYGYTF
few	14	NA	TRBV2	TRBJ1-1	TGTGCCAGCAGTCGGGACACGACAATCACTGAAGCTTTCTTT	CASSRDTTITEAFF
NA	14	NA	TRBV27	TRBJ2-7	TGTGCCAGCAGTTTCCGGACACGCTTGGCCGAGCAGTACTTC	CASSFRTRLAEQYF
NA	16	NA	TRBV4-3	TRBJ2-5	TGCGCCAGCAGCCAAGACTACGGGATGCCTCTGGAGACCCAGTACTTC	CASSQDYGMPLETQYF
NA	15	TRBD2	TRBV5-1	TRBJ2-1	TGCGCCAGCAGCTCCGGGACTAGCGGGACCAATGAGCAGTTCTTC	CASSSGTSGTNEQFF
NA	14	NA	TRBV7-3	TRBJ2-6	TGTGCCAGCTTCGGGGGATCTGGGGCCAACGTCCTGACTTTC	CASFGGSGANVLTF
NA	15	NA	TRBV27	TRBJ2-5	TGTGCCAGCAGTCAGACAGGGACTTATGGAGAGACCCAGTACTTC	CASSQTGTYGETQYF
NA	15	TRBD2	TRBV13	TRBJ2-1	TGTGCCAGCAGCTCGCCGGGACTAGTAAGTAATGAGCAGTTCTTC	CASSSPGLVSNEQFF
NA	13	NA	TRBV5-4	TRBJ2-7	TGTGCCAGCAGCCACGACGGGGGATACGAGCAGTACTTC	CASSHDGGYEQYF
few	14	NA	TRBV7-2	TRBJ1-1	TGTGCCAGCAGCCCGTCGACAGGTTACACTGAAGCTTTCTTT	CASSPSTGYTEAFF
NA	11	NA	TRBV28	TRBJ1-1	TGTGCCAGCAGCTCGAACACTGAAGCTTTCTTT	CASSSNTEAFF
NA	13	NA	TRBV9	TRBJ2-1	TGTGCCAGCAGCGTAGCTTACGGGGGTGAGCAGTTCTTC	CASSVAYGGEQFF
NA	14	TRBD2	TRBV19	TRBJ2-1	TGTGCCAGTAAGAGTAGCGGGAGTCACAATGAGCAGTTCTTC	CASKSSGSHNEQFF
NA	14	TRBD2	TRBV6-1	TRBJ2-7	TGTGCCAGCATGACTAGCGGGTACTCCTACGAGCAGTACTTC	CASMTSGYSYEQYF
few	15	NA	TRBV18	TRBJ1-5	TGTGCCAGCTCACCGCAGGGAAATAGCAATCAGCCCCAGCATTTT	CASSPQGNSNQPQHF
NA	15	NA	TRBV15	TRBJ1-2	TGTGCCACCAGCAGGCTCGGCAGGGTCGACTATGGCTACACCTTC	CATSRLGRVDYGYTF
NA	15	TRBD2	TRBV9	TRBJ2-3	TGTGCCAGCAGCGTAGGCGGGAGGGCGTATGATACGCAGTATTTT	CASSVGGRAYDTQYF
NA	14	NA	TRBV11-1	TRBJ2-5	TGTGCCAGCAGCTCCCGACTGGTTGGAGAGACCCAGTACTTC	CASSSRLVGETQYF
NA	14	NA	TRBV5-1	TRBJ2-7	TGCGCCAGCAGCACAGGGACGAGAACCTACGAGCAGTACTTC	CASSTGTRTYEQYF
NA	13	NA	TRBV7-9	TRBJ1-2	TGTGCCAGCAGGGGGGAGGGGGAGGATGGCTACACCTTC	CASRGEGEDGYTF
NA	14	TRBD2	TRBV29-1	TRBJ2-5	TGCAGCGTCGGGAGGTCCGCGCTCCAAGAGACCCAGTACTTC	CSVGRSALQETQYF
NA	16	TRBD1	TRBV6-5	TRBJ2-7	TGTGCCAGCAGTTACACCGCCGGGACAGGGGTCGACGAGCAGTACTTC	CASSYTAGTGVDEQYF
NA	15	TRBD2	TRBV6-5	TRBJ2-1	TGTGCCAGCAGCATGGAGCTAGCGGGAGGCAATGAGCAGTTCTTC	CASSMELAGGNEQFF
NA	14	NA	TRBV7-3	TRBJ2-1	TGTGCCAGCAGACGCACCCCCGGGAGCAATGAGCAGTTCTTC	CASRRTPGSNEQFF
NA	14	NA	TRBV19	TRBJ2-2	TGTGCCAGTATTAGTCCCGAGGACACCGGGGAGCTGTTTTTT	CASISPEDTGELFF
NA	14	NA	TRBV6-4	TRBJ1-1	TGTGCCAGCAGTGCTCGGTGTGGGAACACTGAAGCTTTCTTT	CASSARCGNTEAFF
NA	15	NA	TRBV2	TRBJ2-2	TGTGCCAGCAGACCTTTGACTAGTTCAACCGGGGAGCTGTTTTTT	CASRPLTSSTGELFF
NA	15	TRBD1	TRBV9	TRBJ1-1	TGTGCCAGCAGCGTAGACTCCCACAGGGGTACTGAAGCTTTCTTT	CASSVDSHRGTEAFF
NA	15	NA	TRBV10-3	TRBJ2-1	TGTGCCATCAGTGTTTTGGACAACTCCTACAATGAGCAGTTCTTC	CAISVLDNSYNEQFF
NA	14	TRBD2	TRBV7-8	TRBJ2-1	TGTGCCAGCAGCTTAACCACTAGCGCCGGTGAGCAGTTCTTC	CASSLTTSAGEQFF
NA	15	TRBD1	TRBV13	TRBJ1-1	TGTGCCAGCAGCTGGGGACAGGGGGCGCGGACTGAAGCTTTCTTT	CASSWGQGARTEAFF
NA	16	TRBD2	TRBV5-1	TRBJ2-3	TGCGCCAGCAGCTTGGTCGGTGCGGGAGGGCCGGATACGCAGTATTTT	CASSLVGAGGPDTQYF
NA	15	NA	TRBV29-1	TRBJ2-1	TGCAGCGTTGACCACAAGAGAGGGATCTACAATGAGCAGTTCTTC	CSVDHKRGIYNEQFF